Each of the 2 T cell receptor beta chains below was sequenced from the same sample in a study of blood T cell repertoires in COVID-19. Clones were sequenced by immunoSEQ multiplex PCR, and TCRdb holds only the in-frame ones, with some missing. This table has fewer than 500,000 clones, 70% to 90% appearing once. The specimen was peripheral blood. The receptors stem from a woman aged 25 to 39 with active or convalescent COVID-19.

The chain uses TRBV2 and TRBJ1-2; perhaps TRBD1 as D (6 bases). The CDR3 runs 15 residues. Trimming left V 8 bases short and J 6 bases short, with 22 bases between. Looked up from germline, CDR1 is SNHLY and CDR2 is FYNNEI. CDR3 loop: CASRREGGGEDGYTF. The DNA for the CDR3 is TGTGCCAGCCGACGCGAGGGGGGGGGCGAGGATGGCTACACCTTC.

The chain has TRBV6-5 and TRBJ1-2, with 8 bases lining up with TRBD1. The ends lost 2 bases at V and 3 bases at J; junction bases unmatched: 5. CDR1 is MNHEY, CDR2 SVGAGI, per germline. The CDR3 is 15 residues long. The CDR3 sequence: CASSYTTGADYGYTF. The CDR3, as DNA: TGTGCCAGCAGTTACACGACAGGGGCGGACTATGGCTACACCTTC.